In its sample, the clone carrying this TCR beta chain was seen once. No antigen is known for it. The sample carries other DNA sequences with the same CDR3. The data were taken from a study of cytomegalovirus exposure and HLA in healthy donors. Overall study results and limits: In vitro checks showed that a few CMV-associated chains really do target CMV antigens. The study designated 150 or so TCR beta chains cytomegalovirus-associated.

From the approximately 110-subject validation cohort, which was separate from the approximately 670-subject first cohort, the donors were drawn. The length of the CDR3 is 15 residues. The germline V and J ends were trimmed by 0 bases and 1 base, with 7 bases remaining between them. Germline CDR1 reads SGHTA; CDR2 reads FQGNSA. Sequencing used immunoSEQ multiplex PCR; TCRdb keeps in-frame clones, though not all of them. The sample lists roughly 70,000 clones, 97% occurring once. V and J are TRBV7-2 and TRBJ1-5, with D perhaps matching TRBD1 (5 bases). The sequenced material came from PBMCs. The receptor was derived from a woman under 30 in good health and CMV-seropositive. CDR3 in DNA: TGTGCCAGCAGCTTAGCGGGGGGAAGCAATCAGCCCCAGCATTTT. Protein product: CASSLAGGSNQPQHF.